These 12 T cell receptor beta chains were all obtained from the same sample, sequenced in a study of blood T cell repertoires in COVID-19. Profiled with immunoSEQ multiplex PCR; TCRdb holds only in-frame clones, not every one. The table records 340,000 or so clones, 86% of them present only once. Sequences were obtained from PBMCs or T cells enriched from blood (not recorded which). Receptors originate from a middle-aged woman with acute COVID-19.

The CDR3 region has the DNA TGTGCCAGCAGTGTACGAACAGGGTTCGGGCATGGCTACACCTTC. Residues: CASSVRTGFGHGYTF. The V call is TRBV28, the J call TRBJ1-2; a possible D gene is TRBD1 (6 bases). Trimming cost V 5 bases and J 6 bases, with 19 bases left between them. The CDR3 length is 15 residues. Per the germline V gene, CDR1 is MDHEN and CDR2 is SYDVKM.

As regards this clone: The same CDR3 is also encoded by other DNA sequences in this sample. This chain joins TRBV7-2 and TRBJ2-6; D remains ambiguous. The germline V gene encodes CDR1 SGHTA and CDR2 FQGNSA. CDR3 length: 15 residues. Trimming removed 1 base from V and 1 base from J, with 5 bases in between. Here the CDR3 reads CASSLGASGANVLTF. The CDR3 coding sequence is TGTGCCAGCAGCTTAGGAGCATCTGGGGCCAACGTCCTGACTTTC.

CDR3 sequence (DNA): TGTGCCAGCAGCGTAGAGGGGGCAGCCAATCAGCCCCAGCATTTT. Translation: CASSVEGAANQPQHF. V usage is TRBV9 and J usage is TRBJ1-5, with TRBD1 identical over 7 bases. V trimming: 0 bases; J trimming: 3 bases; junction bases outside the gene matches: 3. CDR3 size: 15 residues. Germline CDR1 SGDLS, CDR2 YYNGEE.

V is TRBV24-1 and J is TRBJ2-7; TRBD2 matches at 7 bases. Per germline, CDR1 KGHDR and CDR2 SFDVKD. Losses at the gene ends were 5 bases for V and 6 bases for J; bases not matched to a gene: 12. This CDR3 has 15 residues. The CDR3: CATSVSGEGPTEQYF. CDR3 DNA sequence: TGTGCCACCAGTGTCTCGGGGGAGGGCCCGACCGAGCAGTACTTC.

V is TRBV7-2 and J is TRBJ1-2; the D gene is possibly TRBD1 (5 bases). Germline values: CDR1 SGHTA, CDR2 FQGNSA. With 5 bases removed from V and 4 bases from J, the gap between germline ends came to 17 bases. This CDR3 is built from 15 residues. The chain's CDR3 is CASSPEGSRGYGYTF. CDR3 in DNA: TGTGCCAGCAGCCCCGAAGGTAGTAGGGGCTATGGCTACACCTTC.

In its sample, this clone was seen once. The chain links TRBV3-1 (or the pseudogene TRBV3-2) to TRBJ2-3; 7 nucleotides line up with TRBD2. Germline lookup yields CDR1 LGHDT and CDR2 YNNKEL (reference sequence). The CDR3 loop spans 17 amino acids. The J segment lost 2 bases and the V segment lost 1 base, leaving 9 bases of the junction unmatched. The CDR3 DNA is TGTGCCAGCAGCCAAGTCTCTCTAGCGGAGTTCACAGATACGCAGTATTTT. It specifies CASSQVSLAEFTDTQYF.

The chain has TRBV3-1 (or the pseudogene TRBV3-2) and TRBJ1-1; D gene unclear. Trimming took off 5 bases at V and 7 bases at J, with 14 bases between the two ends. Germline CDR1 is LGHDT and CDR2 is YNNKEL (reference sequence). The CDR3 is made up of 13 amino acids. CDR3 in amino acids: CASSSAGEVEAFF. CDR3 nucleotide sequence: TGTGCCAGCAGCTCAGCCGGGGAGGTTGAAGCTTTCTTT.

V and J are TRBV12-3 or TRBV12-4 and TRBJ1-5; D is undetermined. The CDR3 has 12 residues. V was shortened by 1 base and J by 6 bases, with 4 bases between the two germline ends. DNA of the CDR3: TGTGCCAGCAGTTTAGGCAGTCAGCCCCAGCATTTT. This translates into CASSLGSQPQHF.

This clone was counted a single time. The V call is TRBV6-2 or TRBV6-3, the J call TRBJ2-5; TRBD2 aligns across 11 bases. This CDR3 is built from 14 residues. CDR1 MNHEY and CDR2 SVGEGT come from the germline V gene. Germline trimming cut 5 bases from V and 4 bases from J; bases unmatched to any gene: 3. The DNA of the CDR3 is TGTGCCAGCAGTCTAGCGGGGGGCGTAGAGACCCAGTACTTC. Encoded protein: CASSLAGGVETQYF.

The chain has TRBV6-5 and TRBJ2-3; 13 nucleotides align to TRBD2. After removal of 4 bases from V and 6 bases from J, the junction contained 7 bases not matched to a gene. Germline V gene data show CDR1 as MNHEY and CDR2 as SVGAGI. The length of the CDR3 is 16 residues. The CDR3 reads CASSLTSGRAGDTQYF. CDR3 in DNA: TGTGCCAGCAGTTTAACTAGCGGGAGGGCCGGGGATACGCAGTATTTT.

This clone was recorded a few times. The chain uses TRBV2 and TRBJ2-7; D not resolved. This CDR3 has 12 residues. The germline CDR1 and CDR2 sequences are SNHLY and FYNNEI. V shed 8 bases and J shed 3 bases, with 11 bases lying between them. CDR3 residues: CASYGSRYEQYF. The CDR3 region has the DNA TGTGCCAGCTACGGGTCACGCTACGAGCAGTACTTC.

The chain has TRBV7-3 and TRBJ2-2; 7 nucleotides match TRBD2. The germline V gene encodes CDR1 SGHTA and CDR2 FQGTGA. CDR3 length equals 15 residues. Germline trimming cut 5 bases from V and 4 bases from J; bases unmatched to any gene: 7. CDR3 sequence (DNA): TGTGCCAGCAGCCCCGCTGGCGGGAGCACCGGGGAGCTGTTTTTT. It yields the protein CASSPAGGSTGELFF.